This T cell receptor (beta chain) was obtained from a study of blood T cell repertoires in COVID-19. Germline loops: CDR1 SGHDT, CDR2 YYEEEE. The CDR3 totals 14 residues. With 1 base removed from V and 0 bases from J, the gap between germline ends came to 8 bases. The repertoire was sequenced with immunoSEQ multiplex PCR; TCRdb's copy has only in-frame clones and lacks some. In the table there are about 150,000 clones, approximately 88% of which are singletons. Categorization into cohorts depended on clinical history that participants reported. Exposed study participants had met a COVID-19 case within 2 weeks before entry.

The chain carries TRBV5-6 and TRBJ2-7, with D possibly being TRBD1 (6 bases). The sequencing input was PBMCs or T cells enriched from blood (not recorded which). The receptor was derived from a man in his sixties or seventies who had been exposed to COVID-19. CDR3 protein: CASSLTDSSYEQYF. DNA for the CDR3: TGTGCCAGCAGCTTGACGGACAGCTCCTACGAGCAGTACTTC.